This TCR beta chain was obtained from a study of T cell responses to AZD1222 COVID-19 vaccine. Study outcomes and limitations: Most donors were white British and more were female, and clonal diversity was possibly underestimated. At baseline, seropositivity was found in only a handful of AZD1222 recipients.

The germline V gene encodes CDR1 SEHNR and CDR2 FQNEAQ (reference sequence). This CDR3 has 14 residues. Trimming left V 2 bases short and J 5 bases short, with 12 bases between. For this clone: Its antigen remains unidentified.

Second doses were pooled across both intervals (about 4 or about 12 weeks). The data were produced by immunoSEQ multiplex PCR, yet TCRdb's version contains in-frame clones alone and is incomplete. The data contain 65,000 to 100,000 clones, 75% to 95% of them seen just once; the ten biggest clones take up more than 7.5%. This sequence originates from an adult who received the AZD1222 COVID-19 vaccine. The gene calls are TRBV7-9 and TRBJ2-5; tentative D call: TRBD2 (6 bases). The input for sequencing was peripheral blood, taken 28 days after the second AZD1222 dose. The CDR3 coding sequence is TGTGCCAGCAGCTTACCGGGTGGGAGGGAGACCCAGTACTTC. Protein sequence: CASSLPGGRETQYF.